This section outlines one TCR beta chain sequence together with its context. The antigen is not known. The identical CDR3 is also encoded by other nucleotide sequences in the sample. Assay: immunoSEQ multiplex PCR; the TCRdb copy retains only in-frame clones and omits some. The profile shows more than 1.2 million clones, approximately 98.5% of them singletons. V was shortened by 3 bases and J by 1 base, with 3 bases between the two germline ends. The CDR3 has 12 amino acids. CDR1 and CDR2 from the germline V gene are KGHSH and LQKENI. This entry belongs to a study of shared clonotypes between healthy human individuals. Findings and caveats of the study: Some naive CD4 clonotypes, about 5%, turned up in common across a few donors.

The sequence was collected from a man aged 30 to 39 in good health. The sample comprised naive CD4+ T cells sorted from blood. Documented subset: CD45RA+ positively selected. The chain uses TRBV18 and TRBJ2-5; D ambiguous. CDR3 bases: TGTGCCAGCTCACCGGGCCAAGAGACCCAGTACTTC. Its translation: CASSPGQETQYF.